Shown below are 19 T cell receptor beta chains from a single sample sequenced in a study of blood T cell repertoires in COVID-19. The data were produced by immunoSEQ multiplex PCR, yet TCRdb's version contains in-frame clones alone and is incomplete. This sample has 150,000 to 200,000 clones, with around 87% found just once. Sequenced sample: peripheral blood. The receptor set was obtained from a man in his forties or fifties with active or convalescent COVID-19.

Only a few counts were recorded for this clone. The chain joins TRBV2 to TRBJ1-3; D is undetermined. V lost 8 bases and J 6 bases, leaving 14 bases between the germline ends. CDR3 length: 13 residues. Germline V gene lookup returns CDR1 SNHLY and CDR2 FYNNEI. As DNA, the CDR3 is TGTGCCAGCCAACCTGGACTGGTAAACACCATATATTTT. Protein product: CASQPGLVNTIYF.

V and J are TRBV30 and TRBJ1-1; D is unclear. The length of the CDR3 is 12 residues. Trimming took 1 base from V and 10 from J, leaving 13 bases between them. Per the germline V gene, CDR1 is GTSNPN and CDR2 is SVGIG (reference sequence). CDR3 in amino acids: CAWSAQQSRAFF. Here the CDR3 DNA reads TGTGCCTGGAGTGCCCAACAGAGTCGAGCTTTCTTT. The complete variable domain, with remaining parts taken from reference TRBV30 and TRBJ1-1, reads SQTIHQWPATLVQPVGSPLSLECTVEGTSNPNLYWYRQAAGRGLQLLFYSVGIGQISSEVPQNLSASRPQDRQFILSSKKLLLSDSGFYLCAWSAQQSRAFFGQGTRLTVV.

This clone was picked up one time. The V and J genes are TRBV30 and TRBJ1-3; D is unresolved. Between the trimmed V and J ends, which lost 0 bases and 0 bases, there was a span of 9 bases. CDR3 size: 15 residues. The germline V gene has CDR1 GTSNPN and CDR2 SVGIG (reference sequence). The CDR3 region is CAWSVTGHSGNTIYF. The CDR3 DNA sequence: TGTGCCTGGAGTGTAACGGGTCACTCTGGAAACACCATATATTTT. The full variable domain, rest sourced from reference TRBV30 and TRBJ1-3, is SQTIHQWPATLVQPVGSPLSLECTVEGTSNPNLYWYRQAAGRGLQLLFYSVGIGQISSEVPQNLSASRPQDRQFILSSKKLLLSDSGFYLCAWSVTGHSGNTIYFGEGSWLTVV.

The chain is built from TRBV4-2 and TRBJ2-7, with 10 bases aligning to TRBD1. The J segment lost 2 bases and the V segment lost 0 bases, leaving 7 bases of the junction unmatched. The CDR3 is 17 amino acids. Germline CDR1 LGHNA, CDR2 YNFKEQ. The CDR3 sequence is CASSQDRTGTGAYEQYF. CDR3 nucleotides: TGTGCCAGCAGCCAAGATAGAACCGGGACAGGGGCCTACGAGCAGTACTTC.

The chain links TRBV10-2 to TRBJ1-1; tentative D call: TRBD1 (5 bases). Trimming removed 5 bases at V and 5 bases at J, with 12 bases between. CDR1 is WSHSY, CDR2 SAAADI, per germline. This CDR3 comprises 13 residues. The CDR3 protein is CASSPTQGTEAFF. For the CDR3, the DNA is TGCGCCAGCAGTCCCACTCAGGGTACTGAAGCTTTCTTT.

There are a few counts of this clone. The rearrangement uses TRBV20-1 and TRBJ1-2; D call uncertain. CDR1 and CDR2 (germline): DFQATT, SNEGSKA (reference sequence). Trimming removed 3 bases from V and 8 bases from J, with 10 bases in between. This CDR3 contains 11 residues. CDR3 in DNA: TGCAGTGCTAGTGACGGAGAGGGCTACACCTTC. It is translated as CSASDGEGYTF.

The chain employs TRBV4-1 and TRBJ2-1; 8 bases are shared with TRBD2. Germline V gene lookup returns CDR1 MGHRA and CDR2 YSYEKL. J lost 0 bases, V lost 3 bases, and 4 bases had no gene match. The CDR3 has 16 residues. DNA for the CDR3: TGCGCCAGCAGCCAGATAGCGGGGTTCTCCTACAATGAGCAGTTCTTC. It encodes CASSQIAGFSYNEQFF.

V usage is TRBV5-6 and J usage is TRBJ1-6; 8 nucleotides agree with TRBD1. The CDR3 is 15 amino acids. Germline CDR1 is SGHDT and CDR2 is YYEEEE. V lost 4 bases and J lost 6; bases outside the gene matches: 6. The CDR3 DNA follows: TGTGCCAGCAGCACCCCGACAGGGGCTAATTCACCCCTCCACTTT. It yields the protein CASSTPTGANSPLHF.

The J gene is TRBJ2-3, the V gene TRBV21-1; the table's TRBD1 call for D was not verified on the DNA. TRBV21-1 is a recognized pseudogene. The CDR3 is 13 residues long. CDR3 protein: CASRDRDSDTQYF. The DNA of the CDR3 is TGTGCCAGCCGGGACAGGGATTCGGATACGCAGTATTTT.

V and J are TRBV5-1 and TRBJ2-5, with 9 bases identical to TRBD1. The germline gives CDR1 SGHRS, CDR2 YFSETQ. The J segment lost 2 bases and the V segment lost 4 bases, leaving 6 bases of the junction unmatched. The CDR3 is made up of 15 amino acids. This CDR3 is CASSGGQGVQETQYF. In nucleotides, the CDR3 is TGCGCCAGCAGCGGGGGACAGGGCGTTCAAGAGACCCAGTACTTC.

The rearrangement links TRBV28 to TRBJ1-2, with 8 positions matching TRBD1. V gave up 3 bases and J gave up 4 bases; unmatched junction bases: 13. The CDR3 sequence is 17 residues long. Germline CDR1 is MDHEN and CDR2 is SYDVKM. The CDR3 bases are TGTGCCAGCAGTTTGGAGGACAGGGAAGGGTTTGGCTATGGCTACACCTTC. It translates to CASSLEDREGFGYGYTF.

CDR3 DNA: TGCGCCAGCAGCTTGGTCCCCCAACGACAGGGGAGCGGCTATGGCTACACCTTC. Translated: CASSLVPQRQGSGYGYTF. The chain uses TRBV5-1 and TRBJ1-2, with 8 nucleotides matching TRBD1. From germline, CDR1 is SGHRS and CDR2 YFSETQ. The CDR3 has 18 amino acids. V trimming: 0 bases; J trimming: 4 bases; junction bases outside the gene matches: 14.

This chain connects TRBV5-1 to TRBJ1-1; no reliable D call. Germline V gene lookup returns CDR1 SGHRS and CDR2 YFSETQ. The CDR3 contains 17 residues. With 0 bases removed from V and 1 base from J, the gap between germline ends came to 16 bases. The DNA for the CDR3 is TGCGCCAGCAGCTTGGGATGGGGTGGGGAGAAGAACACTGAAGCTTTCTTT. This gives the protein CASSLGWGGEKNTEAFF.

J is TRBJ2-5 and V is TRBV7-8, with 10 bases lining up with TRBD2. Germline values: CDR1 SGHVS, CDR2 FQNEAQ. Germline trimming cut 5 bases from V and 4 bases from J; bases unmatched to any gene: 10. CDR3 size: 16 residues. The CDR3 DNA is TGTGCCAGCAGCCCGAAGCGGGGGGGCTATTCAGAGACCCAGTACTTC. Translated: CASSPKRGGYSETQYF.

The rearrangement links TRBV6-5 to TRBJ1-2, with TRBD1 identical over 10 bases. The length of the CDR3 is 13 residues. Per germline, CDR1 MNHEY and CDR2 SVGAGI. V trimming: 6 bases; J trimming: 4 bases; junction bases outside the gene matches: 2. CDR3 amino acids: CASRDRGGYGYTF. In DNA form, the CDR3 reads TGTGCCAGCAGGGACAGGGGGGGCTATGGCTACACCTTC.

The chain employs TRBV30 and TRBJ2-7; D remains ambiguous. V lost 1 base and J 6 bases, leaving 10 bases between the germline ends. The germline V gene encodes CDR1 GTSNPN and CDR2 SVGIG (reference sequence). The CDR3 extends over 12 amino acids. CDR3 region: CAWSAAGGEQYF. The DNA of the CDR3 is TGTGCCTGGAGTGCCGCCGGTGGCGAGCAGTACTTC.

V usage is TRBV9 and J usage is TRBJ2-1, with 8 bases matching TRBD1. The CDR3 spans 14 residues. V lost 4 bases, J lost 7 bases, and 7 bases stayed unmatched. CDR1 SGDLS and CDR2 YYNGEE come from the germline V gene. CDR3 protein: CASSTFQGANEQFF. The CDR3 bases are TGTGCCAGCAGCACCTTTCAGGGGGCGAATGAGCAGTTCTTC.

The V call is TRBV7-9, the J call TRBJ1-6; 8 positions match TRBD1. CDR1 is SEHNR, CDR2 FQNEAQ, per germline (reference sequence). This CDR3 region has 16 residues. The trim removed 5 bases at V and 2 bases at J, leaving 5 bases unmatched. The CDR3 nucleotides read TGTGCCAGCAGCCGGGACAGGAACACCTATAATTCACCCCTCCACTTT. It encodes CASSRDRNTYNSPLHF.

The rearrangement uses TRBV24-1 and TRBJ2-5; no reliable D call. Germline CDR1 is KGHDR and CDR2 is SFDVKD. This CDR3 spans 10 amino acids. V gave up 8 bases and J gave up 3 bases, with 3 bases separating them. CDR3 nucleotide sequence: TGTGCCACCAACAAAGAGACCCAGTACTTC. Encoded protein: CATNKETQYF.